The subject of this entry is one T cell receptor (beta chain). Its antigen is still unknown. This specimen belongs to a study of T cell responses to AZD1222 COVID-19 vaccine. Study details: Pooling was applied to second doses at about 4 or about 12 weeks.

Whole-study findings and limits: Spike-specific TCR breadth and depth went up after people got two AZD1222 doses. Unmutated variant regions reportedly attract nearly half of all spike-specific TCRs.

The protocol was immunoSEQ multiplex PCR, while the TCRdb copy is restricted to in-frame clones and leaves out a portion. The sample gives 100,000 to 150,000 clones, about 89% of which show up once; around 30% is in the top ten. The germline V gene encodes CDR1 KGHSH and CDR2 LQKENI. V lost 0 bases, J lost 5 bases, and 11 bases lay in between. The CDR3 has 15 amino acids. The genes are TRBV18 and TRBJ1-3, with D possibly matching TRBD1 (5 bases). This sequence was found in an adult in good health. This specimen was peripheral blood, taken on day 0 of AZD1222 vaccination. The CDR3 DNA is TGTGCCAGCTCACCACCGGTTCGGGACCGAAACACCATATATTTT. Protein sequence: CASSPPVRDRNTIYF.